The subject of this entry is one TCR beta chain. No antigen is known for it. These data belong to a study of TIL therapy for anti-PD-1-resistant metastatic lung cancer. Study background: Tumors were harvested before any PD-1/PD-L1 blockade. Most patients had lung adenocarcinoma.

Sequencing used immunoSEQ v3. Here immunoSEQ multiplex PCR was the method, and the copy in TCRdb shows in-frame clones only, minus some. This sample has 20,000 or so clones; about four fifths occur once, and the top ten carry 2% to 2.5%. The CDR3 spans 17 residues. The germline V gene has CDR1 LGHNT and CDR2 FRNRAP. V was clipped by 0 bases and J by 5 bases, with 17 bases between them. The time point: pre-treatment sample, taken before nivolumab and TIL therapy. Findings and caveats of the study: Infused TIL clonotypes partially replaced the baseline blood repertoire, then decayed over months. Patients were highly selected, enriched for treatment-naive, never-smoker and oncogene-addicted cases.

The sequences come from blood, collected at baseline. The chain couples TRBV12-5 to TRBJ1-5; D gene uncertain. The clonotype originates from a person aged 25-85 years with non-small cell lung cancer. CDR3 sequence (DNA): TGTGCTAGTGGTTTGGTAAATCCCCAGGTGGTCGATCAGCCCCAGCATTTT. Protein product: CASGLVNPQVVDQPQHF. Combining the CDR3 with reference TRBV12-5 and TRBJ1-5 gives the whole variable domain DARVTQTPRHKVTEMGQEVTMRCQPILGHNTVFWYRQTMMQGLELLAYFRNRAPLDDSGMPKDRFSAEMPDATLATLKIQPSEPRDSAVYFCASGLVNPQVVDQPQHFGDGTRLSIL.